These T cell receptor beta chains were read from a single sample in a study of monozygotic twins with inflammatory bowel disease. TCRdb re-called the 5' RACE reads and catalogs CDR3 proteins one per entry, DNA excluded. The sample has 300,000 to 400,000 distinct CDR3 sequences. Sequenced: blood. Receptors were obtained from a human donor with ulcerative colitis or Crohn's disease, or a healthy co-twin of an affected twin (not recorded which). Both conserved end residues are part of each CDR3. The order of the fields is J gene, V gene, CDR3 protein.

J gene: TRBJ2-2
V gene: TRBV7-1
CDR3 protein: CASSSYDRFYRGEAANTGELFF

J gene: TRBJ2-5
V gene: TRBV18
CDR3 protein: CASSGGLAGAETQYF

J gene: TRBJ2-3
V gene: TRBV20-1
CDR3 protein: CSPLAASTDTQYF

J gene: TRBJ2-5
V gene: TRBV25-1
CDR3 protein: CASSDTSGKLPPETQYF

J gene: TRBJ2-1
V gene: TRBV15
CDR3 protein: CATSNLLSGIYNEQFF

J gene: TRBJ2-7
V gene: TRBV29-1
CDR3 protein: CSVEGVGSNYEQYF

J gene: TRBJ2-5
V gene: TRBV28
CDR3 protein: CASSRGGYQETQYF

J gene: TRBJ2-7
V gene: TRBV7-9
CDR3 protein: CASSYRDFSSYEQYF

J gene: TRBJ2-7
V gene: TRBV12-3/TRBV12-4
CDR3 protein: CASSFRAREQYF

J gene: TRBJ2-6
V gene: TRBV3-1
CDR3 protein: CASSPRAATGANVLTF

J gene: TRBJ1-4
V gene: TRBV7-9
CDR3 protein: CASRPTGGGEKLFF

J gene: TRBJ2-3
V gene: TRBV4-3
CDR3 protein: CASSHARGHTDTQYF

J gene: TRBJ2-7
V gene: TRBV20-1
CDR3 protein: CSVLSGRVYEQYF

J gene: TRBJ2-2
V gene: TRBV7-2
CDR3 protein: CASSLVGPTNTGELFF

J gene: TRBJ1-4
V gene: TRBV4-3
CDR3 protein: CASSQDSAGDLEKLFF

J gene: TRBJ2-1
V gene: TRBV27
CDR3 protein: CASSSLIQGANEQFF

J gene: TRBJ2-5
V gene: TRBV5-1
CDR3 protein: CASSEAGRQETQYF

J gene: TRBJ2-5
V gene: TRBV4-1
CDR3 protein: CASSQRLAGEETQYF